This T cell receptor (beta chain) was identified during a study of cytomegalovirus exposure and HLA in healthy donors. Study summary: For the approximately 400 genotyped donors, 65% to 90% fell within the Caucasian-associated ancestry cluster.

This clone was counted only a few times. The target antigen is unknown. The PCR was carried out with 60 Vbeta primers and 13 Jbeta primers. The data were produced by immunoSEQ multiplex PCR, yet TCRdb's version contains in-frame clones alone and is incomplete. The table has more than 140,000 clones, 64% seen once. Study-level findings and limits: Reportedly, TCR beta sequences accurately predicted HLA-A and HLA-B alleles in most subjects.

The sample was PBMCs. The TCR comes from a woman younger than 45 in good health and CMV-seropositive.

The CDR3 loop reads CASSARDRAGNTIYF. The CDR3 DNA sequence: TGTGCCAGCAGCGCCCGGGACAGGGCTGGAAACACCATATATTTT. The gene calls are TRBV9 and TRBJ1-3; 9 bases are a match to TRBD1. CDR3 length: 15 amino acids. Germline V gene lookup returns CDR1 SGDLS and CDR2 YYNGEE. V lost 3 bases, J lost 2 bases, and 3 bases stayed unmatched.